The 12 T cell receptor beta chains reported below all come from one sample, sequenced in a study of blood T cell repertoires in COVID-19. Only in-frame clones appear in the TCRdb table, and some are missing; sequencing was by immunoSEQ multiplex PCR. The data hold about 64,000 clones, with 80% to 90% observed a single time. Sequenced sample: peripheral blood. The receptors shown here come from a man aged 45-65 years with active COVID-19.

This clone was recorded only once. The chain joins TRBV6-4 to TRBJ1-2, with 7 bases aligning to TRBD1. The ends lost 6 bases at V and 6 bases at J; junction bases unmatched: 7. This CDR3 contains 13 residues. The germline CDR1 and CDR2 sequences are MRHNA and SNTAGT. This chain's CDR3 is CASSPSGTDGYTF. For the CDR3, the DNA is TGTGCCAGCAGCCCCTCCGGGACAGATGGCTACACCTTC.

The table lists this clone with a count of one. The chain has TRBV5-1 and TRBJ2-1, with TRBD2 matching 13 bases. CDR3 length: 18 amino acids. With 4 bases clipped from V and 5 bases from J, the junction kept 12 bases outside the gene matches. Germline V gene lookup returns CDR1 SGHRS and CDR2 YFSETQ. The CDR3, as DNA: TGCGCCAGCAGCCCCTACGGACCGGGGACTAGCGGGGACAATGAGCAGTTCTTC. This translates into CASSPYGPGTSGDNEQFF.

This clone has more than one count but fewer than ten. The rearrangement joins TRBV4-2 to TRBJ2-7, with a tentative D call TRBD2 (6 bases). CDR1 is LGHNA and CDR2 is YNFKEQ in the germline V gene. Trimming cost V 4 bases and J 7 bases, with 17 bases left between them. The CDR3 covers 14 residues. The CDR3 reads CASSPTPTAGEQYF. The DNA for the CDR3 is TGTGCCAGCAGCCCAACCCCGACTGCGGGGGAGCAGTACTTC.

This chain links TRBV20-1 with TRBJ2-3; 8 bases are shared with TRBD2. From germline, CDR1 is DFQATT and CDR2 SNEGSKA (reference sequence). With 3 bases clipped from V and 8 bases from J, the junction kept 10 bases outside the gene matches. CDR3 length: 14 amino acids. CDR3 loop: CSASTSGGAGTQYF. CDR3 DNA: TGCAGTGCTAGTACTAGCGGCGGCGCTGGTACGCAGTATTTT.

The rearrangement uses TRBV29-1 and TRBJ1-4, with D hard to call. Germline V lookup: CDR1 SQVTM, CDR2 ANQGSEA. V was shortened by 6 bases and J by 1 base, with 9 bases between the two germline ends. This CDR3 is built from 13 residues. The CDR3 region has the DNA TGCAGCGTGGCCCCGGGAACTAATGAAAAACTGTTTTTT. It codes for CSVAPGTNEKLFF.

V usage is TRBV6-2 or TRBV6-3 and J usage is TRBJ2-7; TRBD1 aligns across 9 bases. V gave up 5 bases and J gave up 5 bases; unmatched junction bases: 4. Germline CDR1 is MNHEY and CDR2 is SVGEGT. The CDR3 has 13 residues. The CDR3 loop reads CASSRTGAHEQYF. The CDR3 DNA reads TGTGCCAGCAGTCGGACAGGGGCTCACGAGCAGTACTTC.

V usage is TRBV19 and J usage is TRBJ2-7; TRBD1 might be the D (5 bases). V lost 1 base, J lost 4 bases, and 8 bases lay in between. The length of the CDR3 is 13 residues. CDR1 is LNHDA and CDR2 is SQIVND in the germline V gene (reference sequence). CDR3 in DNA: TGTGCCAGTAGTATAGGACAGTTATACGAGCAGTACTTC. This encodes CASSIGQLYEQYF.

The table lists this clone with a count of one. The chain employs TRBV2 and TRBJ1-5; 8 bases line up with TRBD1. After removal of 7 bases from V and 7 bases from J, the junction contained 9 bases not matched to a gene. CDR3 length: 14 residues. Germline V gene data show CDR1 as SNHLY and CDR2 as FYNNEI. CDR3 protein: CASTMDRAGQPQHF. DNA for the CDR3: TGTGCCAGCACCATGGACAGGGCAGGCCAGCCCCAGCATTTT.

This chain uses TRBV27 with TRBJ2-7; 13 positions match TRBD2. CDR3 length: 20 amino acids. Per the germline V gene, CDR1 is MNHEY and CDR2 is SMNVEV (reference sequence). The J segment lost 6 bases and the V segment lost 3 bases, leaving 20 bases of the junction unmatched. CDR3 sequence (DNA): TGTGCCAGCAGTTTCGGACTAGGGACTAGCGGGACTACCCTTTATCGCGAGCAGTACTTC. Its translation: CASSFGLGTSGTTLYREQYF.

CDR3 sequence: CASSLWSDRGNTIYF. The CDR3 coding sequence is TGTGCCAGCAGTTTATGGTCCGACAGGGGTAACACCATATATTTT. The chain is built from TRBV28 and TRBJ1-3; 8 nucleotides agree with TRBD1. The CDR3 spans 15 residues. The trim removed 0 bases at V and 7 bases at J, leaving 5 bases unmatched. Germline assignment: CDR1 MDHEN and CDR2 SYDVKM.

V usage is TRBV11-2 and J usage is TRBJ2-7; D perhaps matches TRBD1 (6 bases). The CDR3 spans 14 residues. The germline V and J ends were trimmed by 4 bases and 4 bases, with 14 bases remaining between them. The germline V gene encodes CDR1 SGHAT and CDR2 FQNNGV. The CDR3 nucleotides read TGTGCCAGCAGCTCAACACAGGGTGGTTACGAGCAGTACTTC. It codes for CASSSTQGGYEQYF.

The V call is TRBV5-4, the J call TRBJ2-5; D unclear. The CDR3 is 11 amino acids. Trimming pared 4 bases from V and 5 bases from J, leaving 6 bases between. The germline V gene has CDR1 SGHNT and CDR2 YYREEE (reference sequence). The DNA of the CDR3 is TGTGCCAGCAGCCTCCGGGAGACCCAGTACTTC. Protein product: CASSLRETQYF.